Below, 21 T cell receptor beta chains from the same sample are listed, as sequenced in a study of Ad26.COV2.S vaccination and SARS-CoV-2 variants. Measured with immunoSEQ multiplex PCR; TCRdb has only the in-frame clones, and not every one. Of about 410,000 clones listed, around nine tenths are singletons. Specified treatment: over 15 received Ad26.COV2.S at low or high dose, single or two shots; about 5 received placebo; per-sample allocation not given. The investigators took samples on day 63 after the first vaccine or placebo injection. Sequencing used peripheral blood, obtained in a trial of Ad26.COV2.S vaccine versus placebo. The receptors were sampled from a person aged 18 to 59 who received the Ad26.COV2.S COVID-19 vaccine or a placebo.

J is TRBJ2-2 and V is TRBV18; 7 bases are a match to TRBD2. Looked up from germline, CDR1 is KGHSH and CDR2 is LQKENI. The V and J ends lost 3 bases and 4 bases, in that order; junction bases with no gene match: 8. This CDR3 region has 16 residues. For the CDR3, the DNA is TGTGCCAGCTCACCGTTGGGACTACCCTCCACCGGGGAGCTGTTTTTT. Its protein product is CASSPLGLPSTGELFF.

The J gene is TRBJ2-3, the V gene TRBV5-1; D possibly corresponds to TRBD1 (5 bases). The germline gives CDR1 SGHRS, CDR2 YFSETQ. Trimming shortened V by 4 bases and J by 3 bases, and 9 bases separated the two germline ends. The CDR3 has 13 amino acids. The CDR3 sequence: CASSDRRTDTQYF. In nucleotides, the CDR3 is TGCGCCAGCAGCGACAGAAGAACAGATACGCAGTATTTT. The full variable domain, in which reference TRBV5-1 and TRBJ2-3 provide the parts outside the CDR3, is KAGVTQTPRYLIKTRGQQVTLSCSPISGHRSVSWYQQTPGQGLQFLFEYFSETQRNKGNFPGRFSGRQFSNSRSEMNVSTLELGDSALYLCASSDRRTDTQYFGPGTRLTVL.

This chain connects TRBV4-2 to TRBJ1-2; TRBD1 matches at 7 bases. V trimming: 1 base; J trimming: 6 bases; junction bases outside the gene matches: 11. Per germline, CDR1 LGHNA and CDR2 YNFKEQ. The CDR3 has 16 amino acids. The CDR3 nucleotides read TGTGCCAGCAGCCAAGTGGTAGGGGGCTTTGGAGATGGCTACACCTTC. Amino acids: CASSQVVGGFGDGYTF.

Comments on this clone: Other nucleotide sequences from this sample produce the same CDR3. The chain uses TRBV19 and TRBJ2-7; 10 bases line up with TRBD1. The CDR3 length is 15 residues. Germline trimming cut 1 base from V and 1 base from J; bases unmatched to any gene: 1. CDR1 is LNHDA, CDR2 SQIVND, per germline (reference sequence). The DNA of the CDR3 is TGTGCCAGTAGTATAGGACAGGGGGCGTCCTACGAGCAGTACTTC. Protein sequence: CASSIGQGASYEQYF.

This chain connects TRBV11-2 to TRBJ2-3; 13 bases fit TRBD2. V shed 5 bases, J shed 5 bases, and the junction held 7 bases outside the gene matches. The germline V gene encodes CDR1 SGHAT and CDR2 FQNNGV. The CDR3 runs 16 residues. The CDR3 is CASSLGTSGMGDTQYF. The CDR3 nucleotides read TGTGCCAGCAGCCTTGGGACTAGCGGGATGGGAGATACGCAGTATTTT.

V gene TRBV6-5 combines with J gene TRBJ2-7; D call uncertain. The V gene lost 0 bases and the J gene lost 2 bases, with 8 bases spanning the gap. Germline V gene sequence: CDR1 MNHEY, CDR2 SVGAGI. The CDR3 runs to 14 residues. CDR3 protein: CASSYSALPYEQYF. DNA for the CDR3: TGTGCCAGCAGTTACTCAGCCTTACCCTACGAGCAGTACTTC.

The chain recombines TRBV6-6 with TRBJ1-2; D might be TRBD1 (6 bases). V was cut by 9 bases and J by 4 bases, with 21 bases left in between. In germline, CDR1 is MNHNY, CDR2 SVGAGI (reference sequence). This CDR3 is built from 15 residues. The CDR3 sequence is CASQTRGSRSYGYTF. The DNA of the CDR3 is TGTGCCAGTCAGACCAGGGGAAGTAGGAGCTATGGCTACACCTTC.

The rearrangement uses TRBV11-1 and TRBJ2-5; the D call may be TRBD1 or TRBD2 (5 bases each). Germline CDR1 is SGHAT and CDR2 is FQDESV (reference sequence). The CDR3 has 15 amino acids. Trimming took 5 bases from V and 4 from J, leaving 17 bases between them. For the CDR3, the DNA is TGTGCCAGCAGCACTCCCGGGACCATTGGAGAGACCCAGTACTTC. It specifies CASSTPGTIGETQYF.

The J gene is TRBJ2-2, the V gene TRBV9, with 7 bases identical to TRBD1. This CDR3 is 17 amino acids long. V gave up 3 bases and J gave up 4 bases; unmatched junction bases: 12. The germline V gene encodes CDR1 SGDLS and CDR2 YYNGEE. The CDR3 region has the DNA TGTGCCAGCAGCGCCTCCGGGACAGAAGATTTCACCGGGGAGCTGTTTTTT. Its protein is CASSASGTEDFTGELFF.

This clone was found a few times. The V call is TRBV5-1, the J call TRBJ1-1; D is perhaps TRBD1 (5 bases). The CDR3 length is 13 residues. The ends were cut back, 4 bases at V and 6 bases at J, with 13 bases in the middle. Germline V gene sequence: CDR1 SGHRS, CDR2 YFSETQ. As DNA, the CDR3 is TGCGCCAGCAGCATAGACCTGGGGGCTGAAGCTTTCTTT. Its translation: CASSIDLGAEAFF.

The chain couples TRBV5-1 to TRBJ2-7; tentatively, D is TRBD1 (6 bases). Trimming cost V 3 bases and J 2 bases, with 9 bases left between them. Germline values: CDR1 SGHRS, CDR2 YFSETQ. The CDR3 has 13 amino acids. In DNA form, the CDR3 reads TGCGCCAGCAGCTCTGGACAGACCTACGAGCAGTACTTC. Its translation is CASSSGQTYEQYF.

This rearrangement joins TRBV6-5 to TRBJ2-3; D is undetermined. The germline gives CDR1 MNHEY, CDR2 SVGAGI. The germline V and J ends were trimmed by 4 bases and 0 bases, with 8 bases remaining between them. The CDR3 is 14 amino acids. The CDR3 nucleotides read TGTGCCAGCAGTTTCCGACCCAGCACAGATACGCAGTATTTT. Translating it yields CASSFRPSTDTQYF.

V usage is TRBV3-1 (or the pseudogene TRBV3-2) and J usage is TRBJ1-1; perhaps TRBD1 as D (6 bases). CDR1 and CDR2 from the germline V gene are LGHDT and YNNKEL (reference sequence). The CDR3 consists of 16 residues. V lost 4 bases and J 0 bases, leaving 15 bases between the germline ends. CDR3 in amino acids: CASSLFSGTLNTEAFF. DNA for the CDR3: TGTGCCAGCAGCCTCTTCTCCGGGACATTGAACACTGAAGCTTTCTTT.

This chain joins TRBV4-1 and TRBJ1-5; D is possibly TRBD1 (5 bases). This CDR3 is built from 15 residues. From germline, CDR1 is MGHRA and CDR2 YSYEKL. The V and J ends lost 1 base and 3 bases respectively, with 10 bases between them. In DNA, the CDR3 is TGCGCCAGCAGCCAAGGGGACGTAGCCAATCAGCCCCAGCATTTT. It translates to CASSQGDVANQPQHF.

This clone was picked up one time. This sequence joins TRBV6-5 and TRBJ1-6; possibly TRBD1 for D (5 bases). From germline, CDR1 is MNHEY and CDR2 SVGAGI. The CDR3 loop spans 16 amino acids. V dropped 2 bases and J dropped 0 bases, with 8 bases sitting between them. The CDR3 DNA sequence: TGTGCCAGCAGTTACGGACAAGGCTCCTATAATTCACCCCTCCACTTT. It specifies CASSYGQGSYNSPLHF.

The CDR3 region is CASRGTVDTQYF. In nucleotides, the CDR3 is TGTGCCAGCAGGGGGACGGTGGATACGCAGTATTTT. This sequence joins TRBV2 and TRBJ2-3; TRBD1 or TRBD2 may be the D gene (5 bases each). Germline values: CDR1 SNHLY, CDR2 FYNNEI. V shed 6 bases and J shed 6 bases, with 10 bases lying between them. This CDR3 region has 12 residues.

The chain couples TRBV2 to TRBJ2-7; 7 bases are a match to TRBD2. This CDR3 is 16 amino acids long. The trim removed 7 bases at V and 1 base at J, leaving 13 bases unmatched. The germline CDR1 and CDR2 sequences are SNHLY and FYNNEI. The CDR3 DNA sequence: TGTGCCAGCACCACCCTGGGGTGGCGGGAGTCCTACGAGCAGTACTTC. Its protein is CASTTLGWRESYEQYF.

The table lists this clone with a count of one. The J gene is TRBJ1-6, the V gene TRBV6-5; TRBD1 is a possible D gene (6 bases). Germline V gene data show CDR1 as MNHEY and CDR2 as SVGAGI. The CDR3 contains 15 residues. The V end lost 2 bases, the J end lost 4 bases, and 9 bases lay between the germline ends. CDR3 DNA: TGTGCCAGCAGTTACGGGGGGCGGTATAATTCACCCCTCCACTTT. Protein product: CASSYGGRYNSPLHF.

This clone came up a few times. V usage is TRBV6-4 and J usage is TRBJ2-3, with TRBD1 as a possible D gene (6 bases). The CDR3 totals 15 residues. V lost 0 bases, J lost 6 bases, and 13 bases lay in between. Germline V lookup: CDR1 MRHNA, CDR2 SNTAGT. CDR3 sequence reads: CASSDSTRGADTQYF. CDR3 nucleotide sequence: TGTGCCAGCAGTGACTCGACCAGGGGTGCCGATACGCAGTATTTT.

This chain connects TRBV28 to TRBJ1-1; TRBD1 aligns across 10 bases. Looked up from germline, CDR1 is MDHEN and CDR2 is SYDVKM. With 5 bases clipped from V and 7 bases from J, the junction kept 10 bases outside the gene matches. The CDR3 covers 15 residues. CDR3 nucleotides: TGTGCCAGCAGTACCCTGACAGGGGGCATCAGTGAAGCTTTCTTT. It yields the protein CASSTLTGGISEAFF.

This clone appeared a few times. The chain recombines TRBV28 with TRBJ1-5, with TRBD1 matching 9 bases. Trimming at V came to 4 bases and at J to 6 bases, leaving 7 bases not matched to a gene. Germline loops: CDR1 MDHEN, CDR2 SYDVKM. The length of the CDR3 is 15 residues. DNA of the CDR3: TGTGCCAGCAGTTCAGGACAGGGGAGTAGTCAGCCCCAGCATTTT. Translating it yields CASSSGQGSSQPQHF.